This T cell receptor (beta chain) was sequenced during a study of blood T cell repertoires in COVID-19. About the study: Sites in the United States, Italy and Spain provided acute and convalescent COVID-19 samples.

This clone has just a few counts. Trimming cost V 8 bases and J 4 bases, with 18 bases left between them. This CDR3 has 15 residues. Per germline, CDR1 SQVTM and CDR2 ANQGSEA. Only in-frame clones appear in the TCRdb table, and some are missing; sequencing was by immunoSEQ multiplex PCR. Of roughly 130,000 clones listed, roughly three quarters are singletons. The J gene is TRBJ1-6, the V gene TRBV29-1; D may be TRBD1 (6 bases). Sequencing input: peripheral blood. This sequence was found in a woman aged 70 to 79 with COVID-19, enrolled during active disease. CDR3 nucleotides: TGCAGCTCAGAAGGGGGGGCTCAGTATAATTCACCCCTCCACTTT. Its protein product is CSSEGGAQYNSPLHF.